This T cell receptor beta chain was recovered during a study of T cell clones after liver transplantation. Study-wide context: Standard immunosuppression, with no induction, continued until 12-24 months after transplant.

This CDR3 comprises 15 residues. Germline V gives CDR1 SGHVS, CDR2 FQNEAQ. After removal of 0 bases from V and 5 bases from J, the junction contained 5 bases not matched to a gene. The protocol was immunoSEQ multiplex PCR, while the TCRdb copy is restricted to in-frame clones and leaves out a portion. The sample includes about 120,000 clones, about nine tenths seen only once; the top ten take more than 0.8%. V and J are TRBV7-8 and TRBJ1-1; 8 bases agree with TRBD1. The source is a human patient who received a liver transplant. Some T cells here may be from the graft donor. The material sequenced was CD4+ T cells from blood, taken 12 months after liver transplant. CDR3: CASSLASNRGTEAFF. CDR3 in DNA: TGTGCCAGCAGCTTAGCAAGCAACAGGGGGACTGAAGCTTTCTTT.